A single sample gave rise to the 8 T cell receptor beta chains below, sequenced in a study of blood T cells in healthy people across ages. Through a sample-barcoded 5' primer and a J-beta primer mix, a second PCR was run for roughly 6 to 12 cycles. TCRdb independently ran MiXCR on the 5' RACE reads; one entry per CDR3 protein. In the table there are 600,000 to 1,000,000 distinct CDR3 sequences, roughly 64% of which are singletons. Sequenced sample: blood. The receptors were gathered from a man under 40 in good health.

The chain couples TRBV15 to TRBJ2-7; TRBD2 agrees at 12 bases. Trimming removed 8 bases from V and 2 bases from J; junction bases left unmatched: 4. Germline CDR1 is LNHNV and CDR2 is YYDKDF (reference sequence). CDR3 length: 14 amino acids. The CDR3 is CATRLAGETYEQYF. Here the CDR3 DNA reads TGTGCCACCCGACTAGCGGGGGAAACCTACGAGCAGTACTTC.

The rearrangement uses TRBV5-1 and TRBJ2-5, with D possibly matching TRBD1 (6 bases). The CDR3 covers 14 residues. Trimming stripped 4 bases from V and 2 bases from J, with 12 bases between. The germline V gene has CDR1 SGHRS and CDR2 YFSETQ. The CDR3 DNA reads as TGCGCCAGCAGCGGGCAGGGGTCACAAGAGACCCAGTACTTC. Its protein is CASSGQGSQETQYF.

The chain uses TRBV7-3 and TRBJ2-2, with D tentatively TRBD1 or TRBD2 (5 bases each). The germline V gene encodes CDR1 SGHTA and CDR2 FQGTGA. The CDR3 is 15 residues long. Trimming pared 4 bases from V and 3 bases from J, leaving 12 bases between. CDR3 sequence (DNA): TGTGCCAGCAGCTCGTCGGGACCGGACACCGGGGAGCTGTTTTTT. Translating it yields CASSSSGPDTGELFF.

The V and J genes are TRBV6-1 and TRBJ2-6; D unresolved. The CDR3 contains 15 residues. Looked up from germline, CDR1 is MNHNS and CDR2 is SASEGT. With 5 bases removed from V and 0 bases from J, the gap between germline ends came to 8 bases. The CDR3 nucleotides are TGTGCCAGCAGTAAACAGAGCTCTGGGGCCAACGTCCTGACTTTC. Protein product: CASSKQSSGANVLTF.

The chain couples TRBV10-3 to TRBJ2-7; a weak D match, TRBD1 (5 bases). This CDR3 spans 14 amino acids. V dropped 7 bases and J dropped 0 bases, with 13 bases sitting between them. Germline V gives CDR1 ENHRY, CDR2 SYGVKD. The CDR3 coding sequence is TGTGCCATCACCAGCTCGACAGACTCCTACGAGCAGTACTTC. Translating gives CAITSSTDSYEQYF.

This clonotype was seen a handful of times. The chain carries TRBV25-1 and TRBJ2-5, with D possibly being TRBD1 or TRBD2 (5 bases each). V shed 4 bases and J shed 4 bases, with 19 bases lying between them. From germline, CDR1 is MGHDK and CDR2 SYGVNS. This CDR3 has 16 amino acids. The CDR3 bases are TGTGCCAGCAGTGCGCCAGCCGGGACCCTAAGAGAGACCCAGTACTTC. This sequence encodes CASSAPAGTLRETQYF. The full variable domain, completed using reference TRBV25-1 and TRBJ2-5, is EADIYQTPRYLVIGTGKKITLECSQTMGHDKMYWYQQDPGMELHLIHYSYGVNSTEKGDLSSESTVSRIRTEHFPLTLESARPSHTSQYLCASSAPAGTLRETQYFGPGTRLLVL.

The rearrangement links TRBV5-1 to TRBJ1-2; D call uncertain. Trimming removed 4 bases from V and 8 bases from J, with 15 bases in between. The CDR3 has 13 amino acids. In germline, CDR1 is SGHRS, CDR2 YFSETQ. CDR3 coding DNA: TGCGCCAGCAGCCTAAAGGGCCCGAAGGGCTACACCTTC. Its translation is CASSLKGPKGYTF.

The rearrangement uses TRBV10-3 and TRBJ2-1, with TRBD2 identical over 10 bases. The CDR3 is 15 residues long. Germline CDR1 and CDR2: ENHRY and SYGVKD. The V and J ends lost 2 bases and 10 bases, in that order; junction bases with no gene match: 8. The CDR3 here is CAISEQSGRAREQFF. The CDR3 DNA reads as TGTGCCATCAGTGAGCAGAGCGGGAGGGCCCGCGAGCAGTTCTTC.